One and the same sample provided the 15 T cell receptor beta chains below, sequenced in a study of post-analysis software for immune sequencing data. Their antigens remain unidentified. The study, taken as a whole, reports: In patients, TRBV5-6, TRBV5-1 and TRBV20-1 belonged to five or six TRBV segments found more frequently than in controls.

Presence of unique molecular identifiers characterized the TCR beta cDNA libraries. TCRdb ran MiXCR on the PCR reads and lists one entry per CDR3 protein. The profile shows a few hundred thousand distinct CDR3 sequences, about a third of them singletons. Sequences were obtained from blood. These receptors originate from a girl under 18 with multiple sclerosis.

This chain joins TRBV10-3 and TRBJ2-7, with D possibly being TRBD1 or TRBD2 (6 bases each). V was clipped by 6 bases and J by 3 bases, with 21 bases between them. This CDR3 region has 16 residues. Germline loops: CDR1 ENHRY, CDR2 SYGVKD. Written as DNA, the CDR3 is TGTGCCATCAGCTCGAGGGGGGAGCTGCCCGACTACGAGCAGTACTTC. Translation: CAISSRGELPDYEQYF.

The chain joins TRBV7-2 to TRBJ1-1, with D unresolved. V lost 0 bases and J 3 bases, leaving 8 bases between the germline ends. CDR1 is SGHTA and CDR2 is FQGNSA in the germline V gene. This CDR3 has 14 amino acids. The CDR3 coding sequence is TGTGCCAGCAGCTTAGCCCCTCGGGACACTGAAGCTTTCTTT. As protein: CASSLAPRDTEAFF.

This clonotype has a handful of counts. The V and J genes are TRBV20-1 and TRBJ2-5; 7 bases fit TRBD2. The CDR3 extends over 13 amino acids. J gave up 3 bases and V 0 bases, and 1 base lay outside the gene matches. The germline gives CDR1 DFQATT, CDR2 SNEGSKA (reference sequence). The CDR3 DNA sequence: TGCAGTGCTAGAGATCTAGCGGAAGAGACCCAGTACTTC. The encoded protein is CSARDLAEETQYF.

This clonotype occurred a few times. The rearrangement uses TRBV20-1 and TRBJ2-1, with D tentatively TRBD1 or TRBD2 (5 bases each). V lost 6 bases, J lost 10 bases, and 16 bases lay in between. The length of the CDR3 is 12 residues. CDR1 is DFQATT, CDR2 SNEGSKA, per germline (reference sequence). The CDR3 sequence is CSAKLGAKEQFF. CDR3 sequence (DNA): TGCAGTGCGAAACTCGGGGCCAAAGAGCAGTTCTTC.

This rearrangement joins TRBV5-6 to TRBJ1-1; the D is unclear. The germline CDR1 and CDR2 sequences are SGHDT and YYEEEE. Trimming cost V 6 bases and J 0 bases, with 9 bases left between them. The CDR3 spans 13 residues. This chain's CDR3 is CASTYTMNTEAFF. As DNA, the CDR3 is TGTGCCAGCACCTATACCATGAACACTGAAGCTTTCTTT. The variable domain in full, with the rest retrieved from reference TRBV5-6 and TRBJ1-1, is DAGVTQSPTHLIKTRGQQVTLRCSPKSGHDTVSWYQQALGQGPQFIFQYYEEEERQRGNFPDRFSGHQFPNYSSELNVNALLLGDSALYLCASTYTMNTEAFFGQGTRLTVV.

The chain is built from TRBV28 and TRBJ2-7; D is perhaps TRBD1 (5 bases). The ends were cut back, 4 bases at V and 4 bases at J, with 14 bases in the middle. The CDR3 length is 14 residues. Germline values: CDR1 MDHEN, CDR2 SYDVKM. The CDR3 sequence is CASSWGRFPYEQYF. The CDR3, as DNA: TGTGCCAGCAGTTGGGGCAGGTTCCCTTACGAGCAGTACTTC.

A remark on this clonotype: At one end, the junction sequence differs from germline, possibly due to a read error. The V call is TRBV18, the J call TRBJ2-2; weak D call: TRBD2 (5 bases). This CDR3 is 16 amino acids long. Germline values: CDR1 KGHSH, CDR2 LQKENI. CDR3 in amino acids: CASSPAAAPNTGERFF. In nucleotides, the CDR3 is TGTGCCAGCTCACCTGCGGCAGCTCCTAACACCGGGGAGCGGTTTTTT. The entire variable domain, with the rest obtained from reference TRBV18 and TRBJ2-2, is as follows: NAGVMQNPRHLVRRRGQEARLRCSPMKGHSHVYWYRQLPEEGLKFMVYLQKENIIDESGMPKERFSAEFPKEGPSILRIQQVVRGDSAAYFCASSPAAAPNTGERFFGEGSRLTVL.

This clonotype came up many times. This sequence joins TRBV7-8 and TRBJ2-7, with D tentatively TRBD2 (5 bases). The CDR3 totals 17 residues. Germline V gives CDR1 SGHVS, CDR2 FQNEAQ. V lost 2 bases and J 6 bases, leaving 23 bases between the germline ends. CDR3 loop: CASSLKDSGSQRGEQYF. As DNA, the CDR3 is TGTGCCAGCAGCTTAAAGGACTCCGGGTCCCAACGGGGCGAGCAGTACTTC.

CDR3 region: CSSQSGERNQPQHF. The CDR3 region has the DNA TGCAGTTCCCAATCGGGGGAACGAAATCAGCCCCAGCATTTT. The V and J genes are TRBV20-1 and TRBJ1-5; D might be TRBD1 (5 bases). V lost 8 bases to trimming and J lost 4 bases, with 18 bases between them. The CDR3 loop spans 14 amino acids. The V gene's germline CDR1 is DFQATT and CDR2 SNEGSKA (reference sequence).

CDR3 loop: CSAPRGGTEAFF. The CDR3 DNA is TGCAGTGCTCCCAGGGGAGGTACTGAAGCTTTCTTT. V usage is TRBV20-1 and J usage is TRBJ1-1, with D possibly matching TRBD1 (6 bases). The CDR3 has 12 amino acids. Trimming removed 5 bases at V and 5 bases at J, with 12 bases between. CDR1 is DFQATT and CDR2 is SNEGSKA in the germline V gene (reference sequence).

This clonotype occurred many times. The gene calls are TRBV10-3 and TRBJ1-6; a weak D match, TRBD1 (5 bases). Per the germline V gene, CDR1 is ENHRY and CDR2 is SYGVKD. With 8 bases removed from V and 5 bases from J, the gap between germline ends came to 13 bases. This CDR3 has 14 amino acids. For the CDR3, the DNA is TGTGCCATCTCCCAGGGACCGAATAATTCACCCCTCCACTTT. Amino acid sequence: CAISQGPNNSPLHF.

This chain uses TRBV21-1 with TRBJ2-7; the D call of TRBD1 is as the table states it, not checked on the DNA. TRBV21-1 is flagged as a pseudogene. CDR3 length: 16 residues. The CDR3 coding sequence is TGTGCCAGCAGCCGACGGGGGACAAACCGGACCTACGAGCAGTACTTC. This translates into CASSRRGTNRTYEQYF.

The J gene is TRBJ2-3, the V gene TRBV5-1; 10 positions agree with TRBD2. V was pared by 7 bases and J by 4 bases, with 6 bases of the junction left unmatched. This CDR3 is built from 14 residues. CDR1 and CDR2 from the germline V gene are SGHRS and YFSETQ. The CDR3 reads CASGSGRAPDTQYF. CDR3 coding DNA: TGCGCCAGCGGAAGCGGGAGGGCTCCAGATACGCAGTATTTT.

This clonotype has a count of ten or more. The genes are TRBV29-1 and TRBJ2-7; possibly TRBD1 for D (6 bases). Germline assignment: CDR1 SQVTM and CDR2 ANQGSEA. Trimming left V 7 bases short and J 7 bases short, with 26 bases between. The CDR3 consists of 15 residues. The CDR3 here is CSASPGTPRLGEQYF. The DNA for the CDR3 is TGCAGCGCAAGCCCCGGGACACCTCGTTTGGGGGAGCAGTACTTC.

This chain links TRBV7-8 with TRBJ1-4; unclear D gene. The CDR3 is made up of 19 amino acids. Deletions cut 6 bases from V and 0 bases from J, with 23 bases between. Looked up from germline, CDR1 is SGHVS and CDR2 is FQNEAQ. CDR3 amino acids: CASSSVGSRGDATNEKLFF. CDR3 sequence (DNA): TGTGCCAGCAGTTCTGTGGGGAGCCGGGGAGATGCAACTAATGAAAAACTGTTTTTT.